The subject of this entry is one T cell receptor beta chain. Its antigen is currently unknown. It was cDNA, reverse transcribed from extracted RNA, that served as the sequencing template. Only in-frame clones appear in the TCRdb table, and some are missing; sequencing was by immunoSEQ multiplex PCR. The sample comprises about 210,000 clones, about 57% of which are singletons, and around 1.5% rests with the top ten. V was clipped by 5 bases and J by 7 bases; unmatched bases: 6. Germline V gene lookup returns CDR1 SQVTM and CDR2 ANQGSEA. This CDR3 contains 14 residues. These data come from a study of CD8+ T cells in alopecia areata. Study as a whole: Once tofacitinib had been taken for 6 to 18 months, 6 months off drug followed.

Study findings and constraints: When scalp samples are sequenced, resident alphabeta T cells of normal skin are also captured. Many expanded lesional clones persisted in scalp and blood during tofacitinib treatment.

As to treatment: oral pan-JAK inhibitor, 5-10 mg twice daily. Alopecia areata patients provided lesional scalp punch biopsies and peripheral blood. This specimen consisted of CD4+ T cells sorted from blood, obtained at week 4, from a patient treated with tofacitinib. This receptor was identified in a human donor with alopecia areata. V is TRBV29-1 and J is TRBJ2-1; TRBD2 agrees at 12 bases. The CDR3 bases are TGCAGCGTTCGGACTAGCGGGACCCTTAATGAGCAGTTCTTC. The encoded protein is CSVRTSGTLNEQFF.